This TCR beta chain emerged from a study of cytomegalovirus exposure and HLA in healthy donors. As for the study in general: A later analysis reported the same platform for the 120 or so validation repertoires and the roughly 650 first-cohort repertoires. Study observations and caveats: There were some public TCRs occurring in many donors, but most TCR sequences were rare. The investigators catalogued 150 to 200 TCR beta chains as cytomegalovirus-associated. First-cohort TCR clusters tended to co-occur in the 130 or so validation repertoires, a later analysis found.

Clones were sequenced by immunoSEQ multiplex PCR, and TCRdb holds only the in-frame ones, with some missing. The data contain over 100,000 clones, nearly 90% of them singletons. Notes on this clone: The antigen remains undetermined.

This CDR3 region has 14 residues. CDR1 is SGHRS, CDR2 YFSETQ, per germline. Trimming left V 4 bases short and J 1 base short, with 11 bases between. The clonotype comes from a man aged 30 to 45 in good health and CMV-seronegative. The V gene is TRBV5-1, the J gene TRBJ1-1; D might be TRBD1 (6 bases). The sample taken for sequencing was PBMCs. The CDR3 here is CASSPGHRNTEAFF. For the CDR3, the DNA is TGCGCCAGCAGCCCGGGACACCGGAACACTGAAGCTTTCTTT.